The clone carrying this TCR beta chain was detected only a few times. Its antigen is unknown. The sample belongs to a study of beta chain features in type 1 diabetes. The study, taken as a whole, reports: A cDNA-based sequencing approach could over-represent cells with high TCR expression. Across all four CD4+ subsets, people with type 1 diabetes showed modestly shorter TCRB CDR3s.

The isolated RNA, all of it, was reverse transcribed, so expressed TCRB transcripts were what got sequenced. An average approximately 4 million reads came from naive, central memory and regulatory T cell samples. The data were produced by immunoSEQ multiplex PCR, yet TCRdb's version contains in-frame clones alone and is incomplete. The top ten hold around 1.7% of the sample, which has 35,000 to 45,000 clones, approximately 61% seen once. Per the germline V gene, CDR1 is LGHNA and CDR2 is YSLEER. There are 16 residues in the CDR3. V lost 0 bases, J lost 7 bases, and 10 bases stayed unmatched. The chain has TRBV4-3 and TRBJ2-7, with 9 bases identical to TRBD1. The source is a man aged 30 to 39 with type 1 diabetes. Some clones in this sample may be carry-over from other donors' samples. The sample consisted of Tregs from blood. CDR3 loop: CASSQDAGTGSGEQYF. In DNA form, the CDR3 reads TGCGCCAGCAGCCAAGACGCAGGGACAGGGTCTGGAGAGCAGTACTTC.